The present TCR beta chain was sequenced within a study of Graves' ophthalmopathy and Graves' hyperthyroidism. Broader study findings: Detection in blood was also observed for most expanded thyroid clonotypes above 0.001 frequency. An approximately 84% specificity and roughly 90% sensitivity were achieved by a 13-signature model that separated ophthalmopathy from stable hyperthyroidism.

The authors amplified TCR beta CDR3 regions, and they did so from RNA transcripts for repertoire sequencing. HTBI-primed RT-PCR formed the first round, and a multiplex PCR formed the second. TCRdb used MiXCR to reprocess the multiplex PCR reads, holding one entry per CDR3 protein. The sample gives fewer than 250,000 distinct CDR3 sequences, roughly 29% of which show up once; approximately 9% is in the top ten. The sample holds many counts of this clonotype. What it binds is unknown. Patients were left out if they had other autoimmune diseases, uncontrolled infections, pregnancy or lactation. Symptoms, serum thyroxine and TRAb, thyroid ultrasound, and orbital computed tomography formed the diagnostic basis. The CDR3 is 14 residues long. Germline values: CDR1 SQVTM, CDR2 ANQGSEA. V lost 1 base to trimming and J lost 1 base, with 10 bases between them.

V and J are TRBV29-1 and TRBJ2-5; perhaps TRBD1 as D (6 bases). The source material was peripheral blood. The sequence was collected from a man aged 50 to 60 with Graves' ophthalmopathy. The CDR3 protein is CSVEGTVPQETQYF. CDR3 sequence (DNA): TGCAGCGTTGAAGGGACAGTTCCCCAAGAGACCCAGTACTTC.